This T cell receptor (beta chain) comes out of a study of TIL therapy for anti-PD-1-resistant metastatic lung cancer. Study in general: Tumors carried a median roughly 1.6 non-synonymous mutations per megabase.

Time point: pre-treatment sample, taken before nivolumab and TIL therapy. Most excised metastases sampled were pleural nodules or supraclavicular lymph nodes. Tumor harvest preceded PD-1/PD-L1 blockade, followed by nivolumab treatment. This was the immunoSEQ v3 assay. Survey-level samples got roughly 1.9 million read pairs; deep-level samples got roughly 4.5-6 million. The protocol was immunoSEQ multiplex PCR, while the TCRdb copy is restricted to in-frame clones and leaves out a portion. The table lists 95,000 or so clones, about three fifths of them singletons. Germline lookup yields CDR1 LNHNV and CDR2 YYDKDF (reference sequence). The CDR3 is 15 residues long. V lost 0 bases to trimming and J lost 6 bases, with 15 bases between them. Note on this clone: The antigen remains undetermined.

Whole-study findings and limits: Many TIL product clones were absent from baseline tumor, suggesting clonal contraction.

The chain carries TRBV15 and TRBJ2-7; possibly TRBD2 for D (7 bases). The sequencing here drew on tumor tissue, taken at baseline. The clonotype originates from a person between 25 and 80 years old with non-small cell lung cancer. The CDR3 spells CATSRDGNAGAEQYF. CDR3 coding DNA: TGTGCCACCAGCAGAGACGGAAACGCGGGGGCCGAGCAGTACTTC. Combining the CDR3 with reference TRBV15 and TRBJ2-7 gives the whole variable domain DAMVIQNPRYQVTQFGKPVTLSCSQTLNHNVMYWYQQKSSQAPKLLFHYYDKDFNNEADTPDNFQSRRPNTSFCFLDIRSPGLGDTAMYLCATSRDGNAGAEQYFGPGTRLTVT.